This is a list of T cell receptor beta chains from one sample in a study of blood T cell repertoires in COVID-19. Repertoires were generated with immunoSEQ multiplex PCR, while TCRdb's copy carries only in-frame clones and drops some. The repertoire holds more than 250,000 clones, with approximately 86% as singletons. The specimen was PBMCs or T cells enriched from blood (not recorded which). The receptors were gathered from a woman younger than 35 who had recovered from COVID-19. Each CDR3 is given without its conserved first and last residue.

j_call v_call cdr3_aa
TRBJ2-7 TRBV6-5 ASSVGTSGTYEQY
TRBJ1-2 TRBV7-2 ASSFGDRGGYGYT
TRBJ2-2 TRBV9 ASSVVRATGELF
TRBJ2-5 TRBV3-1/TRBV3-2 ASSQGLAGGETQY
TRBJ1-5 TRBV30 AWSPIGTGEGKKPQH
TRBJ1-4 TRBV14 ASSQETGTNEKLF
TRBJ1-6 TRBV7-9 ASSAWTVTTYNSPLH
TRBJ1-4 TRBV2 ASSRDRGFEKLF
TRBJ1-6 TRBV9 ASSAQEVYNSPLH
TRBJ2-3 TRBV27 ASSLLASGGTDTQY
TRBJ2-1 TRBV5-6 ASSLHRKRESSYNEQF
TRBJ1-3 TRBV7-9 ASSLGSALAGNTIY
TRBJ2-5 TRBV5-4 ASSYETSGRRRETQY
TRBJ2-5 TRBV6-5 ASRNTAGYQETQY
TRBJ2-2 TRBV7-3 ASSFFSATGELF
TRBJ1-2 TRBV19 ASSGSRETYGYT
TRBJ2-4 TRBV27 ASRFRGEAKNIQY
TRBJ1-4 TRBV4-1 ASSQMTVPLNEKLF
TRBJ2-7 TRBV19 ASSIEGVGEQY
TRBJ1-2 TRBV24-1 ATSDSAKSGYT
TRBJ1-6 TRBV18 ASSPLQGDNSPLH
TRBJ2-7 TRBV5-1 ASSLGRTESGEQY
TRBJ2-7 TRBV6-5 ASSYYSGYSDEQY
TRBJ1-6 TRBV3-1/TRBV3-2 ASRLQGAGYSPLH
TRBJ1-5 TRBV19 ASSIGTGRNQPQH
TRBJ2-2 TRBV4-2 ASSRFGGNTGELF
TRBJ2-5 TRBV7-9 ASTLVEETQY
TRBJ2-7 TRBV7-2 ASSLMQRAYEQY
TRBJ2-4 TRBV5-8 VSQLGSGRGDIQY
TRBJ2-2 TRBV18 ASSPSLGGRYTGELF
TRBJ2-7 TRBV11-2 ASSLGLGQGLYEQY
TRBJ1-6 TRBV5-6 ASTPGGLISPLH
TRBJ2-1 TRBV12-3/TRBV12-4 ASSLGRWNEQF
TRBJ1-1 TRBV28 ASSSDRNTEAF
TRBJ2-5 TRBV19 ARQGLAVLQETQY
TRBJ2-5 TRBV6-5 ASSYSKGPQETQY
TRBJ2-1 TRBV9 ASSVDQGINEQF
TRBJ1-2 TRBV27 ASSPMGPLEGYT
TRBJ2-7 TRBV30 AWSALSDRAYEQY
TRBJ1-4 TRBV7-2 ASSKTGTGREKLF
TRBJ2-5 TRBV5-4 ASSPKKTGLRETQY
TRBJ2-1 TRBV29-1 SVEGTSGGSSYNEQF
TRBJ2-1 TRBV5-4 ASSSPGLAGGYYNEQF
TRBJ1-5 TRBV7-2 ASSLWSRDDQPQH
TRBJ2-3 TRBV5-4 ASSPWTGASTDTQY
TRBJ1-4 TRBV30 AWSWGDRPTNEKLF
TRBJ1-2 TRBV11-2 ASSLDRGYGYT
TRBJ1-6 TRBV9 ASSVDPGSPLH
TRBJ1-2 TRBV19 ASRRTDRTHGYT